Shown below are 17 T cell receptor beta chains from a single sample sequenced in a study of blood T cell repertoires in COVID-19. The method was immunoSEQ multiplex PCR; TCRdb's version includes in-frame clones alone and lacks a portion of them. The table has under 150,000 clones, 84% seen once. Source material: peripheral blood. These receptors were obtained from a woman older than 75 in a cohort sampled during active or convalescent COVID-19.

The chain recombines TRBV19 with TRBJ1-5; D is unclear. The CDR3 is 15 amino acids. CDR1 is LNHDA, CDR2 SQIVND, per germline (reference sequence). V lost 2 bases to trimming and J lost 0 bases, with 8 bases between them. The CDR3 spells CASSILRGSNQPQHF. The CDR3 DNA follows: TGTGCCAGTAGTATACTCAGAGGTAGCAATCAGCCCCAGCATTTT.

V gene TRBV14 combines with J gene TRBJ1-2; D is ambiguous. The CDR3 runs to 14 residues. V was clipped by 1 base and J by 5 bases, with 11 bases between them. Germline V gene lookup returns CDR1 SGHDN and CDR2 FVKESK. CDR3 sequence reads: CASSQVREAYGYTF. The CDR3 DNA follows: TGTGCCAGCAGCCAAGTTCGGGAAGCATATGGCTACACCTTC. Full variable domain (missing parts from reference TRBV14 and TRBJ1-2): EAGVTQFPSHSVIEKGQTVTLRCDPISGHDNLYWYRRVMGKEIKFLLHFVKESKQDESGMPNNRFLAERTGGTYSTLKVQPAELEDSGVYFCASSQVREAYGYTFGSGTRLTVV.

This chain joins TRBV6-6 and TRBJ2-7; no reliable D call. This CDR3 is built from 12 residues. V was pared by 4 bases and J by 5 bases, with 9 bases between. Germline V gene lookup returns CDR1 MNHNY and CDR2 SVGAGI (reference sequence). The CDR3 sequence is CASSSRLDEQYF. CDR3 in DNA: TGTGCCAGCAGTTCCCGACTGGACGAGCAGTACTTC.

CDR3 coding DNA: TGTGCCAGCAGCCCCAGACTAGCGGGGGCCTCTGGGGCCAACGTCCTGACTTTC. This sequence encodes CASSPRLAGASGANVLTF. V and J are TRBV7-2 and TRBJ2-6; 12 positions match TRBD2. This CDR3 comprises 18 residues. The ends lost 5 bases at V and 0 bases at J; junction bases unmatched: 5. Germline values: CDR1 SGHTA, CDR2 FQGNSA.

The J gene is TRBJ2-2, the V gene TRBV6-5, with D hard to call. CDR1 and CDR2 (germline): MNHEY, SVGAGI. Trimming removed 9 bases at V and 4 bases at J, with 18 bases between. The CDR3 has 15 amino acids. CDR3 loop: CASWVPRHSTGELFF. In DNA form, the CDR3 reads TGTGCCAGTTGGGTTCCCCGACACTCCACCGGGGAGCTGTTTTTT.

V is TRBV29-1 and J is TRBJ1-3, with a possible D match to TRBD1 (6 bases). V lost 6 bases, J lost 5 bases, and 14 bases lay in between. Germline V lookup: CDR1 SQVTM, CDR2 ANQGSEA. The CDR3 length is 13 residues. The CDR3 protein is CSVLRGDRNTIYF. The CDR3 coding sequence is TGCAGCGTCCTCAGGGGAGATCGAAACACCATATATTTT.

V gene TRBV7-2 combines with J gene TRBJ1-2; maybe TRBD1 (6 bases). V dropped 0 bases and J dropped 3 bases, with 14 bases sitting between them. Germline CDR1 SGHTA, CDR2 FQGNSA. CDR3 size: 16 residues. The CDR3 loop is CASSLASTGSYYGYTF. In DNA, the CDR3 is TGTGCCAGCAGCTTAGCCTCCACAGGGTCCTACTATGGCTACACCTTC.

V is TRBV2 and J is TRBJ2-2; 11 bases are a match to TRBD1. CDR1 is SNHLY, CDR2 FYNNEI, per germline. With 5 bases clipped from V and 6 bases from J, the junction kept 11 bases outside the gene matches. There are 17 residues in the CDR3. In nucleotides, the CDR3 is TGTGCCAGCAGTCACGCATTGGGACAGGGGGGGTCCGGGGAGCTGTTTTTT. As protein: CASSHALGQGGSGELFF.

The chain recombines TRBV9 with TRBJ1-1; the match to TRBD1 covers 9 bases. From germline, CDR1 is SGDLS and CDR2 YYNGEE. The V and J ends lost 2 bases and 7 bases, in that order; junction bases with no gene match: 6. The CDR3 extends over 14 amino acids. DNA of the CDR3: TGTGCCAGCAGCGTGGGACAGGGTCTCAATGAAGCTTTCTTT. Its protein is CASSVGQGLNEAFF.

Only one count was recorded for this clone. This sequence joins TRBV4-2 and TRBJ2-1, with 7 bases identical to TRBD2. The CDR3 extends over 16 amino acids. J lost 1 base, V lost 4 bases, and 7 bases had no gene match. Germline values: CDR1 LGHNA, CDR2 YNFKEQ. The CDR3 is CASSPVGGTSYNEQFF. DNA for the CDR3: TGTGCCAGCAGCCCCGTCGGGGGGACGTCCTACAATGAGCAGTTCTTC.

The gene calls are TRBV3-1 (or the pseudogene TRBV3-2) and TRBJ1-2; perhaps TRBD1 as D (5 bases). The CDR3 length is 14 residues. V lost 4 bases and J lost 0, with 9 bases in between. Germline CDR1 and CDR2: LGHDT and YNNKEL (reference sequence). The CDR3 bases are TGTGCCAGCAGCCGGGGCTCAACTAACTATGGCTACACCTTC. Amino acids: CASSRGSTNYGYTF.

This chain connects TRBV3-1 (or the pseudogene TRBV3-2) to TRBJ1-1; a weak D match, TRBD1 (6 bases). Looked up from germline, CDR1 is LGHDT and CDR2 is YNNKEL (reference sequence). CDR3 length: 13 amino acids. V lost 9 bases and J 7 bases, leaving 18 bases between the germline ends. DNA for the CDR3: TGTGCCAGTATCGGCCGAGGACAGAGTGAAGCTTTCTTT. Its translation is CASIGRGQSEAFF.

This clone has a handful of counts. The chain uses TRBV7-9 and TRBJ1-4; D unclear. CDR1 is SEHNR, CDR2 FQNEAQ, per germline (reference sequence). V lost 5 bases and J 3 bases, leaving 7 bases between the germline ends. The CDR3 covers 13 residues. The CDR3 sequence: CASSPSSNEKLFF. The CDR3 region has the DNA TGTGCCAGCAGCCCATCATCTAATGAAAAACTGTTTTTT.

The rearrangement uses TRBV5-1 and TRBJ1-1; TRBD1 might be the D (5 bases). The V and J ends lost 0 bases and 11 bases respectively, with 20 bases between them. The germline gives CDR1 SGHRS, CDR2 YFSETQ. There are 15 residues in the CDR3. CDR3 sequence (DNA): TGCGCCAGCAGCTTGGTAGGGGCGGGGAACAGGATTGCTTTCTTT. It encodes CASSLVGAGNRIAFF.

The rearrangement joins TRBV7-2 to TRBJ1-3, with unresolved D. This CDR3 is built from 14 residues. V was cut by 3 bases and J by 1 base, with 7 bases left in between. Per germline, CDR1 SGHTA and CDR2 FQGNSA. The CDR3 sequence is CASSFLRSGNTIYF. The CDR3 DNA reads as TGTGCCAGCAGCTTCCTCCGGTCTGGAAACACCATATATTTT.

The chain joins TRBV6-4 to TRBJ1-1; 8 bases fit TRBD1. The length of the CDR3 is 14 residues. V lost 6 bases to trimming and J lost 1 base; unmatched junction nucleotides: 4. Germline V CDR1 and CDR2: MRHNA, SNTAGT. In DNA form, the CDR3 reads TGTGCCAGCAGAAGGGGACAGGAGAACACTGAAGCTTTCTTT. As protein: CASRRGQENTEAFF.

This chain connects TRBV27 to TRBJ2-7; the match to TRBD1 covers 7 bases. This CDR3 contains 14 residues. The ends lost 2 bases at V and 2 bases at J; junction bases unmatched: 3. CDR1 and CDR2 (germline): MNHEY, SMNVEV (reference sequence). CDR3 bases: TGTGCCAGCAGTTTACGCCAGGGGGCCTACGAGCAGTACGTC. Translated, it gives CASSLRQGAYEQYV.